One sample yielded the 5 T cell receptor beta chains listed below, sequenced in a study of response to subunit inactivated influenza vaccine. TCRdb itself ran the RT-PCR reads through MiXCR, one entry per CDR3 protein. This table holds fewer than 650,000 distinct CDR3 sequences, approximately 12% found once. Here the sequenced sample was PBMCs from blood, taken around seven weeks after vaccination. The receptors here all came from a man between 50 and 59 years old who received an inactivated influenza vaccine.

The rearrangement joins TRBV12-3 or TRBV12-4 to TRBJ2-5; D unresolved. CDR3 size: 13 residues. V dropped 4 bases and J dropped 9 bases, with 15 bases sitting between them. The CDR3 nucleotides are TGTGCCAGCAGTTCGTCGTACTGGAGCCCCCAGTACTTC. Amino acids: CASSSSYWSPQYF.

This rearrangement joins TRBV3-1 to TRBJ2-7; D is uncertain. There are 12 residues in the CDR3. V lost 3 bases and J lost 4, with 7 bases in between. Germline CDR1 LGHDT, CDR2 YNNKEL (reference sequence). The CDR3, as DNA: TGTGCCAGCAGCCAGACACAGTACGAGCAGTACTTC. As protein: CASSQTQYEQYF.

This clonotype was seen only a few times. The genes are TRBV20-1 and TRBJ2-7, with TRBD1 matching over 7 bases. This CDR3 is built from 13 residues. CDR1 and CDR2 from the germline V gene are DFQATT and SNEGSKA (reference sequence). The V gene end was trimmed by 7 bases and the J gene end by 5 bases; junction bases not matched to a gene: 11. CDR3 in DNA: TGCAGTGTCATGGACAGGATCGGCCACGAGCAGTACTTC. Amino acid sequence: CSVMDRIGHEQYF.

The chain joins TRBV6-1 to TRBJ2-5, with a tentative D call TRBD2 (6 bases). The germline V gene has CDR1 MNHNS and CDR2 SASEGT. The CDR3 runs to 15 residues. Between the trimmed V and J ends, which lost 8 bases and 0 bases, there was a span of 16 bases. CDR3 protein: CASGQRGWNQETQYF. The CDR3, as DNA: TGTGCCAGCGGCCAACGGGGGTGGAACCAAGAGACCCAGTACTTC.

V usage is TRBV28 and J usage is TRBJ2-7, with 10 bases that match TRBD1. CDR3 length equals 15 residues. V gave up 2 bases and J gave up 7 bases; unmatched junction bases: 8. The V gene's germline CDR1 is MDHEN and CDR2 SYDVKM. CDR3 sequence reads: CASSLRQGALMEQYF. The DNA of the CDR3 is TGTGCCAGCAGTTTACGACAGGGGGCTCTTATGGAGCAGTACTTC.